This T cell receptor (beta chain) was sequenced during a study of blood T cells in healthy people across ages. Study-wide results and limits: It was not possible, with unsorted PBMCs, to conclusively compare naive and antigen-experienced cells.

A second about 7 to 12 cycle PCR used barcoded and J-beta primers. In TCRdb, the 5' RACE reads were re-called with MiXCR into one record per CDR3 protein. Seen here are around 1.7 million distinct CDR3 sequences, approximately 30% observed once, and the top ten hold approximately 7.7%. This clonotype was observed a handful of times. Its antigen is not known. Material: blood. This sequence was found in a woman aged 25 to 39 in good health.

The chain's CDR3 is CASSLAPGQANGYTF. CDR3 bases: TGCGCCAGCAGCTTGGCACCGGGACAGGCGAATGGCTACACCTTC. J is TRBJ1-2 and V is TRBV5-1; 8 nucleotides match TRBD1. Unmatched junction bases numbered 7, after V lost 0 bases and J lost 6 bases. Germline values: CDR1 SGHRS, CDR2 YFSETQ. This CDR3 contains 15 residues.